Presented here are 16 T cell receptor beta chains from one specimen sequenced in a study of identical twins. TCRdb analysed the 5' RACE reads with MiXCR anew, one entry per CDR3 protein. This repertoire shows around 490,000 distinct CDR3 sequences, approximately 16% found once; its top ten account for 0.44%. These data were also reused for a study on yellow fever vaccine responses in identical twins.

Sequencing was performed on CD4+ T cells sorted from blood. These receptors all come from a woman aged 18-30 years in good health.

This clonotype was counted between two and nine times. The CDR3 is CATSDLEAGDDTDTQYF. CDR3 bases: TGTGCCACCAGTGATTTAGAGGCAGGGGACGACACAGATACGCAGTATTTT. The rearrangement uses TRBV24-1 and TRBJ2-3; weak D call: TRBD1 (6 bases). This CDR3 spans 17 amino acids. Germline CDR1 KGHDR, CDR2 SFDVKD. The V gene lost 1 base and the J gene lost 2 bases, with 15 bases spanning the gap.

The genes are TRBV9 and TRBJ2-7, with TRBD1 as a possible D gene (8 bases). In germline, CDR1 is SGDLS, CDR2 YYNGEE. There are 15 residues in the CDR3. Trimming removed 2 bases from V and 2 bases from J, with 14 bases in between. The CDR3: CASSVGGTGTYEQYF. CDR3 bases: TGTGCCAGCAGCGTGGGGGGGACAGGTACCTACGAGCAGTACTTC. The variable domain in full, completed from reference TRBV9 and TRBJ2-7, reads DSGVTQTPKHLITATGQRVTLRCSPRSGDLSVYWYQQSLDQGLQFLIQYYNGEERAKGNILERFSAQQFPDLHSELNLSSLELGDSALYFCASSVGGTGTYEQYFGPGTRLTVT.

The V gene is TRBV7-8, the J gene TRBJ2-1, with 10 nucleotides matching TRBD1. The CDR3 has 19 residues. After removal of 5 bases from V and 7 bases from J, the junction contained 20 bases not matched to a gene. Germline CDR1 and CDR2: SGHVS and FQNEAQ. The CDR3 nucleotides read TGTGCCAGCAGCGGGCCAATGGGGATCGGGACAGGGGATGGGAATGAGCAGTTCTTC. Its translation is CASSGPMGIGTGDGNEQFF.

This clonotype was detected only a few times. The chain carries TRBV27 and TRBJ2-7; 7 bases align to TRBD1. This CDR3 is built from 15 residues. Losses at the gene ends were 4 bases for V and 2 bases for J; bases not matched to a gene: 8. Germline V CDR1 and CDR2: MNHEY, SMNVEV (reference sequence). The DNA of the CDR3 is TGTGCCAGCAGTTCGCCGACAGGGTCGACCTACGAGCAGTACTTC. This translates into CASSSPTGSTYEQYF.

This clonotype was seen a handful of times. This chain connects TRBV10-3 to TRBJ1-6; TRBD1 agrees at 10 bases. Germline V gene data show CDR1 as ENHRY and CDR2 as SYGVKD. The CDR3 covers 14 residues. J gave up 7 bases and V 4 bases, and 1 base lay outside the gene matches. CDR3 residues: CAISAGQGNSPLHF. CDR3 sequence (DNA): TGTGCCATCAGTGCGGGACAGGGGAATTCACCCCTCCACTTT.

There are a few counts of this clonotype. The genes are TRBV27 and TRBJ2-7, with D tentatively TRBD1 (6 bases). The ends were cut back, 2 bases at V and 4 bases at J, with 12 bases in the middle. Germline V gives CDR1 MNHEY, CDR2 SMNVEV (reference sequence). This CDR3 has 14 amino acids. The CDR3 is CASSLTGFSYEQYF. The CDR3 nucleotides read TGTGCCAGCAGTTTAACAGGGTTTTCTTACGAGCAGTACTTC.

This clonotype was seen only a few times. V is TRBV20-1 and J is TRBJ1-4; possible D gene TRBD1, 5 bases. CDR3 length equals 13 residues. The germline V and J ends were trimmed by 6 bases and 7 bases, with 15 bases remaining between them. Germline-derived CDR1 and CDR2 are DFQATT and SNEGSKA (reference sequence). CDR3 DNA: TGCAGTGCCCTGGGACTGACAAGTGAAAAACTGTTTTTT. Amino acid sequence: CSALGLTSEKLFF.

This clonotype showed up just a few times. The chain couples TRBV28 to TRBJ2-7; D ambiguous. This CDR3 region has 12 residues. CDR1 is MDHEN, CDR2 SYDVKM, per germline. V lost 4 bases and J lost 6, with 10 bases in between. This chain's CDR3 is CASSSGIREQYF. The CDR3, as DNA: TGTGCCAGCAGTTCAGGCATCCGCGAGCAGTACTTC. Full variable domain (remainder filled in from reference TRBV28 and TRBJ2-7): DVKVTQSSRYLVKRTGEKVFLECVQDMDHENMFWYRQDPGLGLRLIYFSYDVKMKEKGDIPEGYSVSREKKERFSLILESASTNQTSMYLCASSSGIREQYFGPGTRLTVT.

This chain links TRBV10-2 with TRBJ2-5, with 12 bases that match TRBD2. Germline-derived CDR1 and CDR2 are WSHSY and SAAADI. This CDR3 is 15 amino acids long. The ends lost 6 bases at V and 3 bases at J; junction bases unmatched: 5. The CDR3 protein is CASSHRLAGEETQYF. CDR3 nucleotides: TGCGCCAGCAGCCATAGACTAGCGGGAGAAGAGACCCAGTACTTC.

The chain recombines TRBV18 with TRBJ2-7; D remains ambiguous. The V gene lost 3 bases and the J gene lost 0 bases, with 6 bases spanning the gap. From germline, CDR1 is KGHSH and CDR2 LQKENI. The length of the CDR3 is 13 residues. The CDR3 region has the DNA TGTGCCAGCTCACCGGGTAGCTCCTACGAGCAGTACTTC. Translation gives CASSPGSSYEQYF.

The rearrangement links TRBV7-8 to TRBJ2-3; TRBD2 matches at 11 bases. J was trimmed by 1 base and V by 0 bases; bases with no gene match: 6. Per germline, CDR1 SGHVS and CDR2 FQNEAQ. The CDR3 loop spans 18 amino acids. CDR3 DNA sequence: TGTGCCAGCAGCTTAGCCTTTAGCGGGAGGGCCGGCACAGATACGCAGTATTTT. Translating it yields CASSLAFSGRAGTDTQYF.

This clonotype was picked up many times. The gene calls are TRBV5-5 and TRBJ2-7; D is unclear. The V and J ends lost 1 base and 6 bases respectively, with 5 bases between them. The CDR3 contains 11 residues. Germline values: CDR1 SGHKS, CDR2 YYEKEE (reference sequence). CDR3 sequence (DNA): TGTGCCAGCAGCTTGTTAGGCGAGCAGTACGTC. Translating it yields CASSLLGEQYV.

V is TRBV4-1 and J is TRBJ1-1; weak D call: TRBD1 (5 bases). CDR3 length: 14 residues. V was pared by 7 bases and J by 0 bases, with 12 bases between. Per germline, CDR1 MGHRA and CDR2 YSYEKL. The CDR3 DNA reads as TGCGCCAGCACTGCGGGGCGCATGAACACTGAAGCTTTCTTT. This codes for CASTAGRMNTEAFF.

This clonotype has more than one count but fewer than ten. The chain couples TRBV5-1 to TRBJ2-7; 7 nucleotides align to TRBD2. Losses at the gene ends were 0 bases for V and 0 bases for J; bases not matched to a gene: 21. The germline CDR1 and CDR2 sequences are SGHRS and YFSETQ. The CDR3 consists of 21 residues. The CDR3 loop is CASSLGSAGVSRSPISYEQYF. For the CDR3, the DNA is TGCGCCAGCAGCTTGGGTTCGGCGGGAGTTTCTCGAAGCCCCATCTCCTACGAGCAGTACTTC.

The chain carries TRBV5-1 and TRBJ2-2; TRBD2 matches at 8 bases. V lost 4 bases, J lost 6 bases, and 14 bases stayed unmatched. Germline V gene lookup returns CDR1 SGHRS and CDR2 YFSETQ. This CDR3 contains 17 residues. The DNA for the CDR3 is TGCGCCAGCAGCGAGACGGTAGCGGGATTAACGGCCGGGGAGCTGTTTTTT. It is translated as CASSETVAGLTAGELFF. The full variable domain, completed using reference TRBV5-1 and TRBJ2-2, is KAGVTQTPRYLIKTRGQQVTLSCSPISGHRSVSWYQQTPGQGLQFLFEYFSETQRNKGNFPGRFSGRQFSNSRSEMNVSTLELGDSALYLCASSETVAGLTAGELFFGEGSRLTVL.

The chain couples TRBV7-8 to TRBJ2-3; D possibly uses TRBD1 or TRBD2 (5 bases each). Germline lookup yields CDR1 SGHVS and CDR2 FQNEAQ. The V and J ends lost 5 bases and 1 base respectively, with 16 bases between them. This CDR3 contains 16 residues. CDR3 region: CASSKRTSSGTDTQYF. The DNA for the CDR3 is TGTGCCAGCAGCAAGCGGACATCGAGTGGCACAGATACGCAGTATTTT.